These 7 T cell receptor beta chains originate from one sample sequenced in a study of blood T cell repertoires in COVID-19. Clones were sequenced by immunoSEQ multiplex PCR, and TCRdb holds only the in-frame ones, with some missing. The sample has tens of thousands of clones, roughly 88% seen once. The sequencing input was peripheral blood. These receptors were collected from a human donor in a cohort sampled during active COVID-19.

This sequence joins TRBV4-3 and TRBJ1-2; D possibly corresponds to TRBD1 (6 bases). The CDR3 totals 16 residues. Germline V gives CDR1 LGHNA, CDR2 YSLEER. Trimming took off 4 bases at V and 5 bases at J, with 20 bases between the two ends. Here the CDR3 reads CASSPLPGTGTYGYTF. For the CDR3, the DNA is TGCGCCAGCAGCCCGCTACCGGGAACAGGGACGTATGGCTACACCTTC.

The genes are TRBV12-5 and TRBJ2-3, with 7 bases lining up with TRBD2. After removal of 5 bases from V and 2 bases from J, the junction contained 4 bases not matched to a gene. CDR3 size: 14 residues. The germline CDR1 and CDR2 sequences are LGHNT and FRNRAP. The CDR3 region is CASGKSGATDTQYF. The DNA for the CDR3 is TGTGCTAGTGGTAAGAGCGGGGCCACAGATACGCAGTATTTT.

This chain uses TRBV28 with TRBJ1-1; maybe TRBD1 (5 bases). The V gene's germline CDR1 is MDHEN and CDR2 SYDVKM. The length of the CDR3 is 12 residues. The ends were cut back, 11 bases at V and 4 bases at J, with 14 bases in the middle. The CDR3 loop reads CADQGFRTEAFF. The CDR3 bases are TGTGCCGATCAGGGCTTCCGCACTGAAGCTTTCTTT.

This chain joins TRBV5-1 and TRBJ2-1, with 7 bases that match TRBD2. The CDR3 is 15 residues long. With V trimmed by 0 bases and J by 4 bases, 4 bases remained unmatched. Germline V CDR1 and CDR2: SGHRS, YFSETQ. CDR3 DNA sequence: TGCGCCAGCAGCTTGGGCGGGGGAAATTACAATGAGCAGTTCTTC. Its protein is CASSLGGGNYNEQFF. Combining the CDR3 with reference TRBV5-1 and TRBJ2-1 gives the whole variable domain KAGVTQTPRYLIKTRGQQVTLSCSPISGHRSVSWYQQTPGQGLQFLFEYFSETQRNKGNFPGRFSGRQFSNSRSEMNVSTLELGDSALYLCASSLGGGNYNEQFFGPGTRLTVL.

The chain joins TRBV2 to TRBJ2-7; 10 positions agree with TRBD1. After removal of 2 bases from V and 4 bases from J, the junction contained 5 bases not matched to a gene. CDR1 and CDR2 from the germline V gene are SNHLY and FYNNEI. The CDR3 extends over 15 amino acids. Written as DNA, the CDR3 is TGTGCCAGCAGTGAAACGACAGGGGGCGCGTACGAGCAGTACTTC. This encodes CASSETTGGAYEQYF.

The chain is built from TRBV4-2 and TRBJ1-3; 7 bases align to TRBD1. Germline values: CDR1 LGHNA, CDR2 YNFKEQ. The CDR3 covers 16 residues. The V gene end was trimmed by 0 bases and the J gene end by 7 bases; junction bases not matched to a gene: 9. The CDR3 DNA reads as TGTGCCAGCAGCCAAGAAGCAGGACAGGTCTGGAACACCATATATTTT. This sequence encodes CASSQEAGQVWNTIYF.

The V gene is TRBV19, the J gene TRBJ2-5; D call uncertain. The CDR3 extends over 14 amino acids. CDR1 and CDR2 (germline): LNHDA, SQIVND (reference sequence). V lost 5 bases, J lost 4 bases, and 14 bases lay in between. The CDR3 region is CASSYTPFSETQYF. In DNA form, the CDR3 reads TGTGCCAGTAGTTACACCCCCTTTTCAGAGACCCAGTACTTC.